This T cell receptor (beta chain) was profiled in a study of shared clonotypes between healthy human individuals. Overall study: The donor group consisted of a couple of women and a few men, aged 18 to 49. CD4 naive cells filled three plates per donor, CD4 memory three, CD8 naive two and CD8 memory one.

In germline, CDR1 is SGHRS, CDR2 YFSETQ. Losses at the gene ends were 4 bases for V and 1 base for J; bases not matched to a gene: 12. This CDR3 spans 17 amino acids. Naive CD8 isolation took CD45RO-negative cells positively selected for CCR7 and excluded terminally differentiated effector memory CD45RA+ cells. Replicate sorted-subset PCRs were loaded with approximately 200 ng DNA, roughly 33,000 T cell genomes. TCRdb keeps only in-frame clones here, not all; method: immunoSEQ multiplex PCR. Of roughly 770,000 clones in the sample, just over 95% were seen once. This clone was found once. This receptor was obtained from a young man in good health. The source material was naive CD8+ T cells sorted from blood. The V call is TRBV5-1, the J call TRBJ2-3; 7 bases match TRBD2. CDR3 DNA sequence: TGCGCCAGCAGCCCTGTACGAGCCCGGGGGGGCACAGATACGCAGTATTTT. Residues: CASSPVRARGGTDTQYF.